Below, 26 T cell receptor beta chains from the same sample are listed, as sequenced in a study of blood T cell repertoires in COVID-19 (dated by TCRdb to about 2020). Receptor amplification or capture employed the immunoSEQ multiplex PCR assay. This is the immuneACCESS table as TCRdb keeps it, with only in-frame sequences that have V and J called. A part of the clones is gone; compared with another copy, unresolved V genes explain less than half, and the rest is unexplained. In this sample the table shows about 230,000 clones, 70% to 90% of which occur a single time. More than 0.75% of the sample goes to the ten largest clones. Sequenced input: peripheral blood. These receptor sequences come from a man aged 40-50 years with acute or convalescent COVID-19.

V is TRBV7-2 and J is TRBJ1-5; maybe TRBD1 (5 bases). The CDR3 length is 17 residues. In germline, CDR1 is SGHTA, CDR2 FQGNSA. Between the trimmed V and J ends, which lost 5 bases and 3 bases, there was a span of 20 bases. CDR3 region: CASSQEAAGRANQPQHF. Written as DNA, the CDR3 is TGTGCCAGCAGCCAAGAGGCGGCGGGACGGGCCAATCAGCCCCAGCATTTT.

This clone was counted a single time. V and J are TRBV7-8 and TRBJ1-2, with TRBD1 matching 8 bases. V lost 7 bases, J lost 8 bases, and 12 bases stayed unmatched. The germline CDR1 and CDR2 sequences are SGHVS and FQNEAQ. The CDR3 is 14 amino acids. The CDR3 here is CASTQGEGSRGYTF. DNA of the CDR3: TGTGCCAGCACACAGGGGGAAGGGTCCAGGGGCTACACCTTC.

This clone was detected once. J is TRBJ2-3 and V is TRBV7-2; D not resolved. This CDR3 has 15 residues. Trimming left V 4 bases short and J 0 bases short, with 11 bases between. CDR1 and CDR2 (germline): SGHTA, FQGNSA. The CDR3 sequence: CASSSNRGSTDTQYF. The CDR3 DNA is TGTGCCAGCAGCTCAAACCGAGGAAGCACAGATACGCAGTATTTT.

This chain's CDR3 is CASSLETGPNEKLFF. CDR3 nucleotides: TGTGCCAGCAGCTTAGAGACAGGCCCTAATGAAAAACTGTTTTTT. This chain connects TRBV7-9 to TRBJ1-4; possible D gene TRBD1, 6 bases. With 1 base removed from V and 3 bases from J, the gap between germline ends came to 9 bases. Germline-derived CDR1 and CDR2 are SEHNR and FQNEAQ (reference sequence). CDR3 length equals 15 residues.

The chain joins TRBV29-1 to TRBJ1-3; 8 bases are a match to TRBD1. Per the germline V gene, CDR1 is SQVTM and CDR2 is ANQGSEA. V was clipped by 0 bases and J by 4 bases; unmatched bases: 14. The CDR3 is 18 residues long. CDR3 amino acids: CSVEDRKGQGARGNTIYF. The CDR3 DNA sequence: TGCAGCGTTGAAGATCGGAAGGGTCAGGGGGCGCGGGGAAACACCATATATTTT.

This clone was detected only once. The CDR3 DNA sequence: TGTGCTAGTGGTTTGGTATTGCCCATAAGCCCCGGGGAGCTGTTTTTT. It encodes CASGLVLPISPGELFF. The chain uses TRBV12-5 and TRBJ2-2; D unclear. V was clipped by 0 bases and J by 6 bases, with 14 bases between them. Germline CDR1 LGHNT, CDR2 FRNRAP. This CDR3 contains 16 residues. The full variable domain, its missing parts supplied by reference TRBV12-5 and TRBJ2-2, is DARVTQTPRHKVTEMGQEVTMRCQPILGHNTVFWYRQTMMQGLELLAYFRNRAPLDDSGMPKDRFSAEMPDATLATLKIQPSEPRDSAVYFCASGLVLPISPGELFFGEGSRLTVL.

This clone was recorded a few times. At the DNA level, this CDR3 is encoded by other sequences in the same sample as well. The chain combines TRBV18 with TRBJ1-6, with 8 bases fitting TRBD1. The V and J ends lost 1 base and 8 bases, in that order; junction bases with no gene match: 1. Germline CDR1 KGHSH, CDR2 LQKENI. This CDR3 spans 14 amino acids. The CDR3 loop reads CASSPLDRDSPLHF. Written as DNA, the CDR3 is TGTGCCAGCTCACCACTGGACAGGGATTCACCCCTCCACTTT.

The chain recombines TRBV7-2 with TRBJ2-1; D is unclear. CDR1 is SGHTA, CDR2 FQGNSA, per germline. This CDR3 comprises 12 residues. Trimming removed 5 bases at V and 4 bases at J, with 6 bases between. CDR3 nucleotides: TGTGCCAGCAGCGAGAGATACAATGAGCAGTTCTTC. This sequence encodes CASSERYNEQFF.

The chain has TRBV2 and TRBJ1-1, with D unresolved. V lost 5 bases to trimming and J lost 7 bases, with 5 bases between them. Looked up from germline, CDR1 is SNHLY and CDR2 is FYNNEI. The CDR3 spans 10 residues. The CDR3 here is CASSRGEAFF. As DNA, the CDR3 is TGTGCCAGCAGTCGGGGTGAAGCTTTCTTT.

The J gene is TRBJ1-2, the V gene TRBV5-4; TRBD1 might be the D (6 bases). The CDR3 runs 12 residues. The germline V and J ends were trimmed by 3 bases and 8 bases, with 11 bases remaining between them. From germline, CDR1 is SGHNT and CDR2 YYREEE (reference sequence). In nucleotides, the CDR3 is TGTGCCAGCAGCTCAGCGGGACAAGGCTACACCTTC. Its translation is CASSSAGQGYTF.

V is TRBV3-1 (or the pseudogene TRBV3-2) and J is TRBJ2-1; no definite D call. The CDR3 is made up of 15 amino acids. Germline V CDR1 and CDR2: LGHDT, YNNKEL (reference sequence). V lost 3 bases to trimming and J lost 1 base, with 10 bases between them. The DNA of the CDR3 is TGTGCCAGCAGCCACCCCGGTGTGTCCTACAATGAGCAGTTCTTC. Amino acids: CASSHPGVSYNEQFF.

The rearrangement uses TRBV4-2 and TRBJ1-3; maybe TRBD1 (6 bases). CDR1 and CDR2 (germline): LGHNA, YNFKEQ. The CDR3 length is 15 residues. V lost 8 bases to trimming and J lost 0 bases, with 14 bases between them. CDR3 nucleotides: TGTGCCAGCTGTAGCCAGGGACACTCTGGAAACACCATATATTTT. The encoded protein is CASCSQGHSGNTIYF.

The chain has TRBV5-1 and TRBJ2-3; 8 bases line up with TRBD2. Germline trimming cut 4 bases from V and 0 bases from J; bases unmatched to any gene: 4. Germline V CDR1 and CDR2: SGHRS, YFSETQ. The CDR3 consists of 15 residues. CDR3 nucleotide sequence: TGCGCCAGCAGCCTACTAGCGGCGAGCACAGATACGCAGTATTTT. This codes for CASSLLAASTDTQYF. The whole variable domain, filled in from reference TRBV5-1 and TRBJ2-3, reads KAGVTQTPRYLIKTRGQQVTLSCSPISGHRSVSWYQQTPGQGLQFLFEYFSETQRNKGNFPGRFSGRQFSNSRSEMNVSTLELGDSALYLCASSLLAASTDTQYFGPGTRLTVL.

The V call is TRBV6-6, the J call TRBJ1-1; D gene ambiguous. Trimming pared 6 bases from V and 0 bases from J, leaving 5 bases between. The CDR3 loop spans 12 amino acids. Germline CDR1 is MNHNY and CDR2 is SVGAGI (reference sequence). CDR3 bases: TGTGCCAGCAGATCCATGAACACTGAAGCTTTCTTT. Translation gives CASRSMNTEAFF.

This clone was seen at least ten times. V usage is TRBV12-1 and J usage is TRBJ1-3. TRBV12-1 is given as a pseudogene. The CDR3 has 17 amino acids. In nucleotides, the CDR3 is TGTGCCAGCAGCTACCGGGAGCCCGGTAGGGCTGGAAACACCATATATTTT. It encodes CASSYREPGRAGNTIYF.

V usage is TRBV5-8 and J usage is TRBJ2-3, with D tentatively TRBD1 (5 bases). The V end lost 1 base, the J end lost 0 bases, and 6 bases lay between the germline ends. Germline V CDR1 and CDR2: SGHTS, YDEGEE. This CDR3 region has 14 residues. CDR3 amino acids: CASSLRGSTDTQYF. Here the CDR3 DNA reads TGTGCCAGCAGCTTGAGGGGAAGCACAGATACGCAGTATTTT.

V and J are TRBV19 and TRBJ1-4; 7 nucleotides match TRBD1. The germline V gene encodes CDR1 LNHDA and CDR2 SQIVND (reference sequence). The CDR3 consists of 17 residues. Trimming cost V 5 bases and J 1 base; bases outside gene matches: 10. This chain's CDR3 is CASSPGQFPGTNEKLFF. CDR3 sequence (DNA): TGTGCCAGTAGTCCGGGACAGTTCCCGGGAACTAATGAAAAACTGTTTTTT.

This clone is a singleton in its sample. The chain employs TRBV30 and TRBJ1-3; the D is unclear. Germline CDR1 reads GTSNPN; CDR2 reads SVGIG (reference sequence). The CDR3 has 12 residues. V was shortened by 2 bases and J by 4 bases, with 6 bases between the two germline ends. The CDR3 loop reads CAWSTQGNTIYF. In DNA, the CDR3 is TGTGCCTGGAGTACCCAGGGAAACACCATATATTTT.

The V and J genes are TRBV9 and TRBJ1-1, with D maybe TRBD1 (6 bases). V was shortened by 5 bases and J by 2 bases, with 10 bases between the two germline ends. This CDR3 contains 13 residues. Germline loops: CDR1 SGDLS, CDR2 YYNGEE. The CDR3, as DNA: TGTGCCAGCAGTCAGACAGGTAACACTGAAGCTTTCTTT. Its protein product is CASSQTGNTEAFF.

V usage is TRBV4-3 and J usage is TRBJ1-2; tentative D call: TRBD1 (6 bases). In germline, CDR1 is LGHNA, CDR2 YSLEER. CDR3 length: 17 amino acids. Deletions cut 0 bases from V and 4 bases from J, with 18 bases between. CDR3 residues: CASSQDGWVARGYGYTF. CDR3 DNA: TGCGCCAGCAGCCAAGATGGGTGGGTGGCCAGGGGCTATGGCTACACCTTC.

This chain joins TRBV28 and TRBJ2-7, with 7 bases lining up with TRBD2. Germline loops: CDR1 MDHEN, CDR2 SYDVKM. This CDR3 spans 14 amino acids. The junction had 2 bases not matched to a gene; V was cut back by 3 bases and J by 0 bases. Written as DNA, the CDR3 is TGTGCCAGCAGTTTGGGGGGGACCTCCTACGAGCAGTACTTC. It codes for CASSLGGTSYEQYF.

This chain connects TRBV4-2 to TRBJ2-3, with D possibly matching TRBD2 (5 bases). Germline V gene sequence: CDR1 LGHNA, CDR2 YNFKEQ. Trimming stripped 1 base from V and 3 bases from J, with 17 bases between. This CDR3 is built from 17 residues. In nucleotides, the CDR3 is TGTGCCAGCAGCCAAGTCAAGGGCGCGGGTCCTACAGATACGCAGTATTTT. Residues: CASSQVKGAGPTDTQYF.

This clone was detected a few times. V is TRBV7-2 and J is TRBJ2-7, with D hard to call. Germline lookup yields CDR1 SGHTA and CDR2 FQGNSA. The CDR3 covers 16 residues. Trimming cost V 4 bases and J 7 bases, with 23 bases left between them. CDR3: CASSSHSGQNPPEQYF. DNA of the CDR3: TGTGCCAGCAGCTCCCACTCAGGCCAAAACCCCCCTGAGCAGTACTTC.

The rearrangement uses TRBV4-3 and TRBJ1-2; D is uncertain. The V gene's germline CDR1 is LGHNA and CDR2 YSLEER. CDR3 size: 14 residues. Between the trimmed V and J ends, which lost 1 base and 0 bases, there was a span of 6 bases. The CDR3 DNA reads as TGCGCCAGCAGCCAAGGTTTAGCTAACTATGGCTACACCTTC. This codes for CASSQGLANYGYTF.

This chain uses TRBV24-1 with TRBJ1-5; D may be TRBD1 (5 bases). Germline assignment: CDR1 KGHDR and CDR2 SFDVKD. The CDR3 sequence is 14 residues long. V lost 4 bases and J 2 bases, leaving 8 bases between the germline ends. The DNA for the CDR3 is TGTGCCACCAGTGACACGGGGGGCAATCAGCCCCAGCATTTT. Translated: CATSDTGGNQPQHF.

This chain links TRBV4-2 with TRBJ1-2; D unclear. CDR1 is LGHNA, CDR2 YNFKEQ, per germline. Trimming left V 0 bases short and J 0 bases short, with 14 bases between. CDR3 length: 17 amino acids. This chain's CDR3 is CASSQDGRDNPNYGYTF. The CDR3 nucleotides are TGTGCCAGCAGCCAAGATGGTAGAGACAATCCTAACTATGGCTACACCTTC.